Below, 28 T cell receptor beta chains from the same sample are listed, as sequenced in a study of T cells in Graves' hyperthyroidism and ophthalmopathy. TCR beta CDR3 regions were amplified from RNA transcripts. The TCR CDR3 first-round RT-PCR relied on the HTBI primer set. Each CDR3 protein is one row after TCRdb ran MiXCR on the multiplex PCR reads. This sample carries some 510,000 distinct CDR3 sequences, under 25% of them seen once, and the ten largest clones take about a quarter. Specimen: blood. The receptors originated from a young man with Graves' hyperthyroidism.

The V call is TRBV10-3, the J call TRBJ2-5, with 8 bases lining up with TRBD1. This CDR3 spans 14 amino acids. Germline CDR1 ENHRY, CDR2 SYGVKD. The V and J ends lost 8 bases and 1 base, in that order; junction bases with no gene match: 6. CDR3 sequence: CAIGRGTGQETQYF. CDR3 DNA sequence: TGTGCCATCGGGCGAGGGACAGGCCAAGAGACCCAGTACTTC.

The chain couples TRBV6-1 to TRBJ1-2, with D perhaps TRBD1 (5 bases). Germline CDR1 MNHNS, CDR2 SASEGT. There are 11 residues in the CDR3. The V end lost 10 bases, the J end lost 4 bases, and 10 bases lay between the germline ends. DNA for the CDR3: TGTGCCATTTGGGGGATCTATGGCTACACCTTC. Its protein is CAIWGIYGYTF.

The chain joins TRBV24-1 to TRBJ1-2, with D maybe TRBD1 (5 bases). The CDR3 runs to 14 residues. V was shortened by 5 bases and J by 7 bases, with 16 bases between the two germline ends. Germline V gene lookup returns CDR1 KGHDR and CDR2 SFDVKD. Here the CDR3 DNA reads TGTGCCACCAGTGGCCCTATTGGAGGGACTGGCTACACCTTC. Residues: CATSGPIGGTGYTF.

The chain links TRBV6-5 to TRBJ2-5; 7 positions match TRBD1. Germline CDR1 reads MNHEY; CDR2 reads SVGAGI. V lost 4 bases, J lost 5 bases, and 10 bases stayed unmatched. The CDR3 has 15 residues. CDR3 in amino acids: CASSWYRGNVETQYF. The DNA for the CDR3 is TGTGCCAGCAGTTGGTACAGGGGTAATGTCGAGACCCAGTACTTC.

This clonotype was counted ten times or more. CDR3: CALRPWDIKYQPQHF. The CDR3 region has the DNA TGTGCCCTAAGACCCTGGGACATTAAGTATCAGCCCCAGCATTTT. The chain combines TRBV12-3 or TRBV12-4 with TRBJ1-5; D is perhaps TRBD1 (6 bases). V gave up 11 bases and J gave up 5 bases, with 22 bases separating them. The CDR3 has 15 amino acids.

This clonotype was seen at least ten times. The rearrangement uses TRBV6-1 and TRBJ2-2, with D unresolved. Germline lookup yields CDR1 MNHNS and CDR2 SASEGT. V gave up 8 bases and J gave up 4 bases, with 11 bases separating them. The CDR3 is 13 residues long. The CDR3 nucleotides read TGTGCCAGCCAGATGAAGGTCACCGGGGAGCTGTTTTTT. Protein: CASQMKVTGELFF.

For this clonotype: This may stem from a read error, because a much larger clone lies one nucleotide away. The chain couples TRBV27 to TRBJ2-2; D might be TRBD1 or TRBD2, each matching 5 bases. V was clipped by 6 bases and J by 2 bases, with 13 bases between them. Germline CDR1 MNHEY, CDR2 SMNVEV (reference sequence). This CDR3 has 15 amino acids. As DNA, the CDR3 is TGTGCCAGCAGGGGGACGGTATCAAACACCGGGGAGCTGTTTTTT. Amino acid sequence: CASRGTVSNTGELFF.

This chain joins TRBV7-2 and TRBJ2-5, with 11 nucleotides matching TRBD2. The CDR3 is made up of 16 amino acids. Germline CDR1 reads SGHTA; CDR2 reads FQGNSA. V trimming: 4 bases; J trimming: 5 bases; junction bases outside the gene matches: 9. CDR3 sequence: CASSSRKLAGVETQYF. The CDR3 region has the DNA TGTGCCAGCAGCTCCAGAAAACTAGCGGGAGTTGAGACCCAGTACTTC.

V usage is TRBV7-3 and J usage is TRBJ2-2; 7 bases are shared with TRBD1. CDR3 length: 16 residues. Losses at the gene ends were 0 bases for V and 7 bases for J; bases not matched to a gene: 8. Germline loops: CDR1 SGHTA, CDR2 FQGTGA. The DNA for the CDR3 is TGTGCCAGCAGCTTAACGAGTCAGGGGGTGAGCGGGGAGCTGTTTTTT. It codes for CASSLTSQGVSGELFF.

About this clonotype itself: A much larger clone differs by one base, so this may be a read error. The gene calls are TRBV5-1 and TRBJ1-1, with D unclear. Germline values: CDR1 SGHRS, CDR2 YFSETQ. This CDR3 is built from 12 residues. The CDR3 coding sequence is TGCGCCACCAGCTTGGGGTTAGGGATAGCTTTCTTT. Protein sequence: CATSLGLGIAFF.

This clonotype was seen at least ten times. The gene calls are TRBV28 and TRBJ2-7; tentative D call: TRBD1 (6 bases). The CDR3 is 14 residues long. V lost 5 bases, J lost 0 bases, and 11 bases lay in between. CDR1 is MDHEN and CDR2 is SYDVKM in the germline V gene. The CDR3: CASSTVDSSYEQYF. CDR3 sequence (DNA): TGTGCCAGCAGTACTGTGGACAGCTCCTACGAGCAGTACTTC.

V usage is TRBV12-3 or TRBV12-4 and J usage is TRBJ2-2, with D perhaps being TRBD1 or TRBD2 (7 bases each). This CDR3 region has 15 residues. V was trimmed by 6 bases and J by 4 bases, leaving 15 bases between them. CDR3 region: CASRKGGGGTGELFF. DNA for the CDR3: TGTGCCAGCAGGAAAGGGGGCGGGGGCACCGGGGAGCTGTTTTTT.

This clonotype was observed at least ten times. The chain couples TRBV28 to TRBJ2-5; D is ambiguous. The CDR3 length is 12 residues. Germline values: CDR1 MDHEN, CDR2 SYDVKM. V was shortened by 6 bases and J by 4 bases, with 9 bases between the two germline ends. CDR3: CASRGLAETQYF. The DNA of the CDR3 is TGTGCCAGCAGGGGGTTGGCAGAGACCCAGTACTTC.

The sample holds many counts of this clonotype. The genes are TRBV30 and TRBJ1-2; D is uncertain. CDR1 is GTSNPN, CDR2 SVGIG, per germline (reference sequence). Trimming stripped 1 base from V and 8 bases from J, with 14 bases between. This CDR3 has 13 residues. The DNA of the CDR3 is TGTGCCTGGAGTGGGCGTGGGCCCCAAGGCTACACCTTC. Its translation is CAWSGRGPQGYTF.

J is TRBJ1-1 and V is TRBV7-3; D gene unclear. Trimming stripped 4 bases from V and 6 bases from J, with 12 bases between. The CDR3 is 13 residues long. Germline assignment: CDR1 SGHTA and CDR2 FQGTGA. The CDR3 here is CASSSYRRAEAFF. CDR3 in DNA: TGTGCCAGCAGCTCTTACAGACGCGCTGAAGCTTTCTTT.

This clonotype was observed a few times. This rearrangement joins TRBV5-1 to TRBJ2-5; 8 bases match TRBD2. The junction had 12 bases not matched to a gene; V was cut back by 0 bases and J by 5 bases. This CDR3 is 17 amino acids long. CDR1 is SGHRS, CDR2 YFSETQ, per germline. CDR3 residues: CASSLAVLAEPGETQYF. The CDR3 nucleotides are TGCGCCAGCAGCTTGGCCGTACTAGCGGAACCCGGGGAGACCCAGTACTTC. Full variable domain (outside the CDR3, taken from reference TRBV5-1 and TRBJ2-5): KAGVTQTPRYLIKTRGQQVTLSCSPISGHRSVSWYQQTPGQGLQFLFEYFSETQRNKGNFPGRFSGRQFSNSRSEMNVSTLELGDSALYLCASSLAVLAEPGETQYFGPGTRLLVL.

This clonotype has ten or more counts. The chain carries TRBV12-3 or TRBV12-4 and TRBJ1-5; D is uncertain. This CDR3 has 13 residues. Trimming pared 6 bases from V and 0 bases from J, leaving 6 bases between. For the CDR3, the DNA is TGTGCCAGCAGCCTTGTTAGCAATCAGCCCCAGCATTTT. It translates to CASSLVSNQPQHF.

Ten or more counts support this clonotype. CDR3 region: CASSSAGDHSGAEAFF. The CDR3 DNA is TGCGCCAGCAGCTCTGCCGGGGACCACAGTGGGGCTGAAGCTTTCTTT. This chain links TRBV5-1 with TRBJ1-1, with D possibly matching TRBD1 (5 bases). Germline V gives CDR1 SGHRS, CDR2 YFSETQ. V was pared by 3 bases and J by 6 bases, with 21 bases between. The CDR3 consists of 16 residues.

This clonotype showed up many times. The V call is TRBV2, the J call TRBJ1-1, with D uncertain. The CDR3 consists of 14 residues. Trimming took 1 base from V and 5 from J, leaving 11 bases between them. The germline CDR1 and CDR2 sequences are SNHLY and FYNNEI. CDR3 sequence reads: CASSEGVWGTEAFF. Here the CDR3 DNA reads TGTGCCAGCAGTGAAGGTGTGTGGGGAACTGAAGCTTTCTTT.

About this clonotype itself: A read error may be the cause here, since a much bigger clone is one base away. The CDR3 DNA sequence: TGTGCCAGCAGCTGGGGAATAGCGGAAGAGAGCCAGTACTTC. Its protein is CASSWGIAEESQYF. The chain joins TRBV11-1 to TRBJ2-5, with a possible D match to TRBD2 (6 bases). The CDR3 is made up of 14 amino acids. The germline CDR1 and CDR2 sequences are SGHAT and FQDESV (reference sequence).

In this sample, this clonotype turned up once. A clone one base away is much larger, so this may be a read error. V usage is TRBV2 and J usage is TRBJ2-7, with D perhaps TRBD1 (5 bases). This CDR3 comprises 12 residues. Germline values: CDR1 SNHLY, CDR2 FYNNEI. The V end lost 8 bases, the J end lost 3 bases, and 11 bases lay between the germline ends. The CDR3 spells CASLGRDYEQYF. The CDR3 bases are TGTGCCAGCCTGGGCAGGGACTACGAGCAGTACTTC.

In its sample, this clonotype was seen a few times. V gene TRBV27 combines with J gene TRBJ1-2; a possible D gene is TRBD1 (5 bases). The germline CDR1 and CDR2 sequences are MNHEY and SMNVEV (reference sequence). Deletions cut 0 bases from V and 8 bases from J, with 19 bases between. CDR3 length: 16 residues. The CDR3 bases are TGTGCCAGCAGTTTATCGGGAGGGGACGGTGGCGGGGGCTACACCTTC. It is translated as CASSLSGGDGGGGYTF.

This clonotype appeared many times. CDR3 amino acids: CASRAAGDIQPQHF. CDR3 sequence (DNA): TGTGCCAGCAGGGCGGCGGGGGACATTCAGCCCCAGCATTTT. The chain employs TRBV12-3 or TRBV12-4 and TRBJ1-5; the D gene is possibly TRBD1 (6 bases). V gave up 6 bases and J gave up 6 bases, with 15 bases separating them. There are 14 residues in the CDR3.

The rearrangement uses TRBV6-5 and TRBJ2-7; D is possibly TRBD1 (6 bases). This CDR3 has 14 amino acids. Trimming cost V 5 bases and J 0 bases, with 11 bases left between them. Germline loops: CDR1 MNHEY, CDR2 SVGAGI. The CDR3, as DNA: TGTGCCAGCAGTAACAGGGCTCTCTCCTACGAGCAGTACTTC. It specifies CASSNRALSYEQYF.

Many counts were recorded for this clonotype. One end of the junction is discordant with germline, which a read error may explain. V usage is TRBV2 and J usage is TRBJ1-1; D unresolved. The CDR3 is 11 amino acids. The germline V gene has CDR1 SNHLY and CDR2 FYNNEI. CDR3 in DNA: TGTGCCAACAGTGAAGAAGCTGAAGCTTTCTTT. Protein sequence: CANSEEAEAFF.

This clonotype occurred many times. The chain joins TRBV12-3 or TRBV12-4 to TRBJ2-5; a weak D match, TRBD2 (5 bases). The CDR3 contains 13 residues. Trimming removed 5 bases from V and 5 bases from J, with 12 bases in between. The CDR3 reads CASSPSPKETQYF. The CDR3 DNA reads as TGTGCCAGCAGTCCTAGCCCCAAGGAGACCCAGTACTTC.

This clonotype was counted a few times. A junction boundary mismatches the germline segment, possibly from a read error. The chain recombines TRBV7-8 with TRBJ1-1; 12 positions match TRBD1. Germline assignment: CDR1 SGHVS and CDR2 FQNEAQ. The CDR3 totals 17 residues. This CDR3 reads CASSRDRGRRRYTEACF. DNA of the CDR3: TGTGCCAGCAGCCGGGACAGGGGGCGAAGAAGGTACACTGAAGCTTGCTTT.

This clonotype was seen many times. Here the CDR3 DNA reads TGCAGTGCTAGCGGGGGGGTGAACACCGGGGAGCTGTTTTTT. It is translated as CSASGGVNTGELFF. V is TRBV20-1 and J is TRBJ2-2; 8 bases are a match to TRBD2. Germline values: CDR1 DFQATT, CDR2 SNEGSKA (reference sequence). The junction had 1 base not matched to a gene; V was cut back by 3 bases and J by 1 base. The CDR3 is 14 amino acids.